The 18 T cell receptor beta chains reported below all come from one sample, sequenced in a study of CD8 T cells in ankylosing spondylitis. Findings of the study overall: What appeared characteristic of ankylosing spondylitis blood was a TCR beta motif of fewer than ten highly homologous variants.

These TCRs are of unknown antigen specificity. One entry per CDR3 protein results from TCRdb running MiXCR on the 5' RACE reads. This table holds about 460,000 distinct CDR3 sequences, roughly 5% found once. Sequencing was carried out using blood, either unsorted or a sorted T cell fraction (not recorded which). The receptor source for this set is a male donor with ankylosing spondylitis.

This clonotype was observed a handful of times. The chain carries TRBV15 and TRBJ2-7; D uncertain. CDR1 and CDR2 from the germline V gene are LNHNV and YYDKDF (reference sequence). CDR3 size: 15 residues. Trimming left V 0 bases short and J 2 bases short, with 11 bases between. The CDR3 region is CATSRDAPSAYEQYF. As DNA, the CDR3 is TGTGCCACCAGCAGAGATGCCCCCTCTGCCTACGAGCAGTACTTC.

The table lists this clonotype with many counts. V usage is TRBV9 and J usage is TRBJ2-3; D possibly corresponds to TRBD1 (5 bases). Germline CDR1 SGDLS, CDR2 YYNGEE. The V end lost 2 bases, the J end lost 8 bases, and 18 bases lay between the germline ends. This CDR3 region has 15 residues. CDR3: CASSVLDLGRGTQYF. The CDR3 nucleotides read TGTGCCAGCAGCGTTCTCGACCTCGGTAGGGGTACGCAGTATTTT.

This clonotype was observed a few times. The chain is built from TRBV20-1 and TRBJ1-1; the D is unclear. The germline CDR1 and CDR2 sequences are DFQATT and SNEGSKA (reference sequence). V shed 5 bases and J shed 4 bases, with 11 bases lying between them. This CDR3 contains 12 residues. For the CDR3, the DNA is TGCAGTGCTTCGAGTGACGGCACTGAAGCTTTCTTT. Translated, it gives CSASSDGTEAFF.

There are many counts of this clonotype. The chain uses TRBV15 and TRBJ1-3, with 7 bases matching TRBD1. This CDR3 has 13 residues. Per the germline V gene, CDR1 is LNHNV and CDR2 is YYDKDF (reference sequence). The J segment lost 8 bases and the V segment lost 4 bases, leaving 5 bases of the junction unmatched. The CDR3 sequence: CATSNRGDDTIYF. CDR3 DNA: TGTGCCACCAGCAACAGGGGCGACGACACCATATATTTT.

There are many counts of this clonotype. This chain joins TRBV29-1 and TRBJ1-1; no clear D gene. The CDR3 spans 14 residues. Germline V gene lookup returns CDR1 SQVTM and CDR2 ANQGSEA. Trimming pared 1 base from V and 7 bases from J, leaving 16 bases between. Here the CDR3 DNA reads TGCAGCGTTGAAGCTCCGTTCGTGGACGGTGAAGCTTTCTTT. This gives the protein CSVEAPFVDGEAFF.

This clonotype was seen many times. This rearrangement joins TRBV7-2 to TRBJ1-1; tentative D call: TRBD1 (6 bases). This CDR3 is built from 14 residues. The V end was cut by 1 base, the J end by 10 bases, with 16 bases between. Germline loops: CDR1 SGHTA, CDR2 FQGNSA. CDR3 residues: CASSLDGGARGAFF. The CDR3 bases are TGTGCCAGCAGCTTAGACGGGGGGGCCCGGGGAGCTTTCTTT. The whole variable domain, filled in from reference TRBV7-2 and TRBJ1-1, reads GAGVSQSPSNKVTEKGKDVELRCDPISGHTALYWYRQSLGQGLEFLIYFQGNSAPDKSGLPSDRFSAERTGGSVSTLTIQRTQQEDSAVYLCASSLDGGARGAFFGQGTRLTVV.

This clonotype was counted at least ten times. J is TRBJ2-7 and V is TRBV20-1; D is unresolved. Per germline, CDR1 DFQATT and CDR2 SNEGSKA (reference sequence). The CDR3 has 13 residues. Trimming left V 4 bases short and J 3 bases short, with 13 bases between. As DNA, the CDR3 is TGCAGTGCTACCTGGGCCAGAAACTACGAGCAGTACTTC. Protein: CSATWARNYEQYF.

The chain links TRBV30 to TRBJ1-3, with 7 bases matching TRBD1. The CDR3 is 14 residues long. Germline V lookup: CDR1 GTSNPN, CDR2 SVGIG (reference sequence). Germline trimming cut 6 bases from V and 0 bases from J; bases unmatched to any gene: 5. This CDR3 is CACIPGGSGNTIYF. The CDR3 region has the DNA TGTGCCTGTATTCCAGGGGGCTCTGGAAACACCATATATTTT.

This clonotype showed up many times. J is TRBJ2-3 and V is TRBV5-1, with 15 bases fitting TRBD2. The V and J ends lost 3 bases and 6 bases, in that order; junction bases with no gene match: 2. The CDR3 totals 15 residues. Germline lookup yields CDR1 SGHRS and CDR2 YFSETQ. CDR3: CASSWTSGRDDTQYF. As DNA, the CDR3 is TGCGCCAGCAGCTGGACTAGCGGGAGGGACGATACGCAGTATTTT.

This clonotype came up a few times. The rearrangement links TRBV7-9 to TRBJ1-1; D unclear. This CDR3 contains 13 residues. CDR1 is SEHNR and CDR2 is FQNEAQ in the germline V gene (reference sequence). V was cut by 2 bases and J by 4 bases, with 8 bases left in between. CDR3 DNA: TGTGCCAGCAGCTTACACACCTCCACTGAAGCTTTCTTT. It codes for CASSLHTSTEAFF.

The chain couples TRBV7-8 to TRBJ2-3; the D call may be TRBD1 or TRBD2 (5 bases each). V was pared by 6 bases and J by 6 bases, with 10 bases between. CDR1 and CDR2 (germline): SGHVS, FQNEAQ. The CDR3 has 12 residues. CDR3: CASRSRGDTQYF. The CDR3 bases are TGTGCCAGCAGATCGAGGGGCGATACGCAGTATTTT.

A few counts support this clonotype. The genes are TRBV9 and TRBJ1-4, with a tentative D call TRBD1 (5 bases). Germline V gene lookup returns CDR1 SGDLS and CDR2 YYNGEE. Trimming left V 0 bases short and J 7 bases short, with 13 bases between. The CDR3 loop spans 15 amino acids. The chain's CDR3 is CASSVDRGFGEKLFF. CDR3 sequence (DNA): TGTGCCAGCAGCGTAGATCGGGGGTTCGGTGAAAAACTGTTTTTT. The variable domain in full, completed from reference TRBV9 and TRBJ1-4, reads DSGVTQTPKHLITATGQRVTLRCSPRSGDLSVYWYQQSLDQGLQFLIQYYNGEERAKGNILERFSAQQFPDLHSELNLSSLELGDSALYFCASSVDRGFGEKLFFGSGTQLSVL.

The chain has TRBV7-2 and TRBJ2-2, with TRBD2 as a possible D gene (6 bases). CDR3 size: 15 residues. Per the germline V gene, CDR1 is SGHTA and CDR2 is FQGNSA. V gave up 1 base and J gave up 7 bases, with 13 bases separating them. As DNA, the CDR3 is TGTGCCAGCAGCTTAGTTGGGGGGTGGATCGGGGAGCTGTTTTTT. Translation: CASSLVGGWIGELFF.

In this sample, this clonotype turned up many times. The chain couples TRBV27 to TRBJ2-2; 11 bases map to TRBD2. CDR1 is MNHEY and CDR2 is SMNVEV in the germline V gene (reference sequence). The length of the CDR3 is 16 residues. V trimming: 5 bases; J trimming: 7 bases; junction bases outside the gene matches: 9. The CDR3 region has the DNA TGTGCCAGCAGTCTCCTAGCGGGAGGCTTTGACGGGGAGCTGTTTTTT. It translates to CASSLLAGGFDGELFF.

In its sample, this clonotype was seen many times. The V and J genes are TRBV7-2 and TRBJ2-2; TRBD1 aligns across 8 bases. Unmatched junction bases numbered 7, after V lost 3 bases and J lost 7 bases. Germline V gene data show CDR1 as SGHTA and CDR2 as FQGNSA. CDR3 length: 15 residues. The CDR3 DNA is TGTGCCAGCAGCTTTACCAGGGGGCTTGGCGGGGAGCTGTTTTTT. It encodes CASSFTRGLGGELFF.

This clonotype showed up many times. The gene calls are TRBV7-9 and TRBJ1-1; D gene uncertain. The CDR3 length is 12 residues. Between the trimmed V and J ends, which lost 5 bases and 3 bases, there was a span of 7 bases. Per the germline V gene, CDR1 is SEHNR and CDR2 is FQNEAQ (reference sequence). CDR3 sequence reads: CASSHIHTEAFF. CDR3 coding DNA: TGTGCCAGCAGCCACATACACACTGAAGCTTTCTTT.

This clonotype was recorded many times. The chain recombines TRBV5-1 with TRBJ2-7; possible D gene TRBD2, 6 bases. The germline gives CDR1 SGHRS, CDR2 YFSETQ. V was shortened by 4 bases and J by 2 bases, with 10 bases between the two germline ends. The CDR3 sequence is 13 residues long. This CDR3 reads CASSAGRTYEQYF. In DNA form, the CDR3 reads TGCGCCAGCAGCGCGGGACGGACCTACGAGCAGTACTTC.

The chain carries TRBV4-2 and TRBJ1-2, with D possibly TRBD1 on 6 matching bases. V shed 4 bases and J shed 8 bases, with 14 bases lying between them. The CDR3 totals 13 residues. Germline V gives CDR1 LGHNA, CDR2 YNFKEQ. The CDR3 reads CASSPKRGDGYTF. In nucleotides, the CDR3 is TGTGCCAGCAGCCCCAAGAGGGGGGACGGCTACACCTTC.